This T cell receptor beta chain was obtained from a study of T cells in localized non-small cell lung cancer. On this clone: Its antigen is unidentified.

Sequencing used immunoSEQ multiplex PCR; TCRdb keeps in-frame clones, though not all of them. This sample has over 25,000 clones, with 80% found just once. This CDR3 is 14 amino acids long. Germline CDR1 and CDR2: SGHRS and YFSETQ. V dropped 0 bases and J dropped 3 bases, with 9 bases sitting between them. Study-wide results and caveats: Clonality peaked in uninvolved adjacent lung rather than tumor.

The source is a male donor older than 55 with stage III squamous cell lung carcinoma. Sample: peripheral blood, taken before any cancer treatment. The chain joins TRBV5-1 to TRBJ2-5, with D possibly TRBD2 on 6 matching bases. The CDR3 DNA sequence: TGCGCCAGCAGCTTGGCCCCGGGGGAAGAGACCCAGTACTTC. Its translation: CASSLAPGEETQYF.